These 12 T cell receptor beta chains were all obtained from the same sample, sequenced in a study of regulatory T cells. Findings and limits, study-wide: Hydrophobic residues at CDR3 positions 6 and 7 were enriched in conventional CD4+ T cells of CD3G-deficient patients.

The antigens for these receptors are not known. The PCR used 52 TRBV and 13 TRBJ primers. Method: immunoSEQ multiplex PCR; TCRdb's copy keeps in-frame clones and lacks some. The sample lists around 29,000 clones, roughly 93% occurring once. Sequenced sample: conventional CD4+ T cells sorted from blood. The receptors originated from a child aged 2 to 15 with CD3G deficiency.

This chain uses TRBV6-1 with TRBJ2-3; 9 bases align to TRBD2. Germline lookup yields CDR1 MNHNS and CDR2 SASEGT. CDR3 length: 15 residues. J lost 1 base, V lost 7 bases, and 6 bases had no gene match. CDR3 amino acids: CASTQTSGRTDTQYF. CDR3 sequence (DNA): TGTGCCAGCACTCAGACTAGCGGTCGCACAGATACGCAGTATTTT.

This clone is a singleton in its sample. The chain joins TRBV6-1 to TRBJ1-1; 7 nucleotides agree with TRBD1. CDR3 length equals 14 residues. J was trimmed by 3 bases and V by 6 bases; bases with no gene match: 7. Germline-derived CDR1 and CDR2 are MNHNS and SASEGT. CDR3 in DNA: TGTGCCAGCAGACAGGGGACAAGGGACACTGAAGCTTTCTTT. Residues: CASRQGTRDTEAFF.

This clone was picked up one time. The V gene is TRBV28, the J gene TRBJ1-2, with a possible D match to TRBD1 (5 bases). Germline lookup yields CDR1 MDHEN and CDR2 SYDVKM. This CDR3 is 14 amino acids long. Trimming stripped 7 bases from V and 0 bases from J, with 12 bases between. The CDR3 DNA sequence: TGTGCCAGCAAAACGGGGGAAGCTAACTATGGCTACACCTTC. This sequence encodes CASKTGEANYGYTF.

The V call is TRBV6-6, the J call TRBJ2-7; TRBD2 agrees at 7 bases. This CDR3 has 12 residues. The germline CDR1 and CDR2 sequences are MNHNY and SVGAGI (reference sequence). The junction had 8 bases not matched to a gene; V was cut back by 5 bases and J by 10 bases. CDR3 sequence reads: CASSPGGREQYF. DNA of the CDR3: TGTGCCAGCAGTCCTGGCGGGAGAGAACAGTACTTC.

This clone occurred once. V is TRBV28 and J is TRBJ1-2, with 7 bases fitting TRBD1. The CDR3 sequence is 12 residues long. V gave up 7 bases and J gave up 4 bases; unmatched junction bases: 3. In germline, CDR1 is MDHEN, CDR2 SYDVKM. The CDR3 DNA reads as TGTGCCAGCAATGGGGACAGCTATGGCTACACCTTC. This gives the protein CASNGDSYGYTF.

The chain is built from TRBV30 and TRBJ2-3; the D gene could be TRBD1 or TRBD2 (5 bases each). Germline V gene sequence: CDR1 GTSNPN, CDR2 SVGIG (reference sequence). The CDR3 is 14 amino acids. The V gene lost 7 bases and the J gene lost 2 bases, with 16 bases spanning the gap. The CDR3 nucleotides read TGTGCCTCCTACTCGGGACCCAACACAGATACGCAGTATTTT. It translates to CASYSGPNTDTQYF. The full variable domain, its missing parts supplied by reference TRBV30 and TRBJ2-3, is SQTIHQWPATLVQPVGSPLSLECTVEGTSNPNLYWYRQAAGRGLQLLFYSVGIGQISSEVPQNLSASRPQDRQFILSSKKLLLSDSGFYLCASYSGPNTDTQYFGPGTRLTVL.

CDR3 nucleotide sequence: TGTGCCAGCAGTTTGGGGCAGGGGGCGACCTACGAGCAGTACTTC. It translates to CASSLGQGATYEQYF. This chain joins TRBV28 and TRBJ2-7; 8 bases line up with TRBD1. The CDR3 totals 15 residues. V lost 3 bases to trimming and J lost 2 bases; unmatched junction nucleotides: 6. Germline V CDR1 and CDR2: MDHEN, SYDVKM.

The chain is built from TRBV18 and TRBJ2-7, with D unresolved. This CDR3 is 13 amino acids long. The V gene's germline CDR1 is KGHSH and CDR2 LQKENI. The V gene lost 6 bases and the J gene lost 3 bases, with 12 bases spanning the gap. The CDR3 here is CASSRGIIYEQYF. The DNA of the CDR3 is TGTGCCAGCTCCCGAGGAATTATCTACGAGCAGTACTTC.

The chain combines TRBV28 with TRBJ2-5; no clear D. There are 13 residues in the CDR3. Trimming stripped 6 bases from V and 5 bases from J, with 13 bases between. Germline V gene data show CDR1 as MDHEN and CDR2 as SYDVKM. In DNA, the CDR3 is TGTGCCAGCAGCACATGGTCGAGGGAGACCCAGTACTTC. This translates into CASSTWSRETQYF.

The V gene is TRBV4-1, the J gene TRBJ2-1, with 8 bases identical to TRBD1. J gave up 8 bases and V 1 base, and 13 bases lay outside the gene matches. The CDR3 covers 17 residues. Germline loops: CDR1 MGHRA, CDR2 YSYEKL. CDR3 sequence: CASSQGTGTRRGDEQFF. In DNA, the CDR3 is TGCGCCAGCAGCCAAGGGACAGGGACGAGGAGGGGGGATGAGCAGTTCTTC.

The rearrangement links TRBV28 to TRBJ2-3, with 9 bases lining up with TRBD2. This CDR3 is 15 amino acids long. J lost 3 bases, V lost 4 bases, and 5 bases had no gene match. Germline CDR1 reads MDHEN; CDR2 reads SYDVKM. In DNA, the CDR3 is TGTGCCAGCAGTTCCACAGCGGGAGGAACAGATACGCAGTATTTT. Translation gives CASSSTAGGTDTQYF.

This chain connects TRBV6-1 to TRBJ1-3; D is unresolved. The CDR3 extends over 13 amino acids. From germline, CDR1 is MNHNS and CDR2 SASEGT. Trimming removed 1 base from V and 10 bases from J, with 11 bases in between. The CDR3 DNA sequence: TGTGCCAGCAGTGAAGTACGGGGTTGGACCATATATTTT. As protein: CASSEVRGWTIYF.